This T cell receptor (beta chain) was sequenced in a study of T cell repertoires in cytomegalovirus infection. Study in general: In public TCR beta signatures, there were indications of both CMV infection and matching HLA type.

Germline CDR1 MGHDK, CDR2 SYGVNS. J gave up 4 bases and V 7 bases, and 3 bases lay outside the gene matches. This CDR3 comprises 14 residues. Study results and limitations: Cumulative public TCR beta family frequency identified carriers of CMV plus the relevant HLA. HLA-C-restricted CMV clonotypes gave the most frequent clonotype in two of eight donors.

From the reads, TCRdb called clonotypes with MiXCR, one entry per CDR3 protein. The data contain fewer than 550,000 distinct CDR3 sequences, approximately 11% of them singletons. As for this clonotype: Its antigen is undetermined.

This TCR was recovered from a human donor in good health (CMV status not recorded). Some clones in this sample may be carry-over from other donors' samples. The V and J genes are TRBV25-1 and TRBJ2-7; 14 nucleotides match TRBD2. Sequencing input: PBMCs. The CDR3 is CASTGTSGRYEQYF. The CDR3 DNA reads as TGTGCCAGCACCGGGACTAGCGGGAGATACGAGCAGTACTTC.